These T cell receptor beta chains were read from a single sample in a study of neurological immune-mediated disorders. A single record per CDR3 protein comes from TCRdb applying MiXCR to the 5' RACE reads. The sample records about 55,000 distinct CDR3 sequences, 4% to 5.5% being singletons. What was sequenced was PBMCs. The source of these receptors is a man aged 45-65 years with multiple sclerosis. Each CDR3 is given with its conserved first and last residue. Size tells how often a clone was seen (once, few, many) or the class of an expanded clone, and some rows leave it out.

j_call	v_call	clone_size	cdr3_aa
TRBJ2-7	TRBV5-1	.	CASSEGRTGDYEQYF
TRBJ1-1	TRBV18	.	CASSPFENTEAFF
TRBJ2-7	TRBV20-1	many	CSARGLSKAYEQYF
TRBJ2-7	TRBV28	.	CASSLGGPTYEQYF
TRBJ2-2	TRBV20-1	many	CSARDPEDRTTGELFF
TRBJ1-5	TRBV20-1	few	CSAGQGTNSNQPQHF
TRBJ2-7	TRBV29-1	many	CSVLADSYEQYF
TRBJ1-6	TRBV4-2	few	CASSQDGWSGSSYNSPLHF
TRBJ1-1	TRBV12-3/TRBV12-4	many	CASSLPWDRANTEAFF
TRBJ2-7	TRBV20-1	.	CSATTRYEQYF
TRBJ2-1	TRBV12-3/TRBV12-4	.	CASSPGVPGAEQFF
TRBJ2-1	TRBV20-1	many	CSAEFAEQFF
TRBJ1-1	TRBV6-1	many	CASSLRRGRPFF
TRBJ2-1	TRBV20-1	many	CSKFGQGRTYNEQFF
TRBJ2-2	TRBV18	few	CASSPTGINTGELFF
TRBJ2-1	TRBV6-4	many	CASSDGLAGDEQFF
TRBJ1-4	TRBV29-1	many	CSVVTGGGEKLFF
TRBJ1-6	TRBV27	.	CASSFGTVGSPLNF
TRBJ1-5	TRBV12-3/TRBV12-4	.	CASSPAQTGLFVNQPQHF
TRBJ2-2	TRBV7-3	many	CASSSSGSGELFF
TRBJ2-2	TRBV9	many	CASSEISGELFF
TRBJ1-2	TRBV7-9	many	CASSLAGDRGHGYTF
TRBJ2-1	TRBV27	.	CASSLPDNEQFF
TRBJ2-3	TRBV6-5	many	CASTGKGVGTQYF
TRBJ2-7	TRBV5-1	few	CASSLDRGPAYEQYF
TRBJ1-1	TRBV7-9	many	CASSLDATGLYTEAFF
TRBJ1-2	TRBV5-1	many	CASSLEQGFYYGYTF
TRBJ2-2	TRBV5-1	many	CASSFGGAGELFF
TRBJ2-7	TRBV12-3/TRBV12-4	few	CASTRGQDVSYEQYF
TRBJ2-3	TRBV5-1	many	CASSLVRTPDTQYF
TRBJ2-5	TRBV7-2	many	CASSSSSGGPETQYF
TRBJ1-1	TRBV7-9	many	CASSPRDRGTLGAFF
TRBJ1-5	TRBV2	few	CASRLNQPQNF
TRBJ2-1	TRBV12-3/TRBV12-4	few	CASRQRGRTVYNEQFF
TRBJ2-5	TRBV5-5	few	CASSLTSRGAGNQETQYF
TRBJ2-5	TRBV20-1	many	CSATPRLRGNVETQYF
TRBJ1-6	TRBV6-1	many	CASSDAGRINSPLHF
TRBJ2-1	TRBV24-1	few	CATSDPIRQNLYNEQFF